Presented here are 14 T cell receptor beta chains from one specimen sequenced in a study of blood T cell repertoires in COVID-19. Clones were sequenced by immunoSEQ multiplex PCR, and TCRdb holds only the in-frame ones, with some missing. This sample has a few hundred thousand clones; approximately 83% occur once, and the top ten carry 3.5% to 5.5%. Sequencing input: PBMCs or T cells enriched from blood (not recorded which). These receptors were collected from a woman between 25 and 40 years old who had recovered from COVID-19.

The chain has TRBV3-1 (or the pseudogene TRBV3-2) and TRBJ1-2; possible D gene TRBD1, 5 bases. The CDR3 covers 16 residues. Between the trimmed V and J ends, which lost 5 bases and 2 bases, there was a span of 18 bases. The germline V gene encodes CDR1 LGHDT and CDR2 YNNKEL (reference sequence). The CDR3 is CASSSPQGGRNYGYTF. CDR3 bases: TGTGCCAGCAGCTCCCCCCAGGGAGGACGGAACTATGGCTACACCTTC.

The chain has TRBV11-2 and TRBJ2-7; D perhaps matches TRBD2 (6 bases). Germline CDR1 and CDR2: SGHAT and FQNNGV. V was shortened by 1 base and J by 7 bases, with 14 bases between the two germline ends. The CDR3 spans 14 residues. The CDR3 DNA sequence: TGTGCCAGCAGCTTAGGCGGGACTTTAAGGGAGCAGTACTTC. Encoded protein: CASSLGGTLREQYF.

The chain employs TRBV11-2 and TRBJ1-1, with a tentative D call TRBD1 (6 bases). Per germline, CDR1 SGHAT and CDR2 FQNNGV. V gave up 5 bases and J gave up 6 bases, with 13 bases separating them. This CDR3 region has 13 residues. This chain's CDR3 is CASSLSAGAEAFF. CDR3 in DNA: TGTGCCAGCAGCCTCAGCGCAGGGGCTGAAGCTTTCTTT.

CDR3 amino acids: CASSLYRGQSIYF. CDR3 nucleotide sequence: TGTGCCAGCAGTCTATACAGGGGGCAGAGCATATATTTT. The chain combines TRBV27 with TRBJ1-3; 9 bases align to TRBD1. The trim removed 5 bases at V and 12 bases at J, leaving 8 bases unmatched. This CDR3 comprises 13 residues. Germline CDR1 MNHEY, CDR2 SMNVEV (reference sequence).

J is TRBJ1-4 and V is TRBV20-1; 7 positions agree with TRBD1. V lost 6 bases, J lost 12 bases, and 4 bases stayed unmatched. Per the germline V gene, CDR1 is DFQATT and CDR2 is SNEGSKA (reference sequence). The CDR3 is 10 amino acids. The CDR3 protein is CSAGTVQLFF. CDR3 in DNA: TGCAGTGCAGGGACAGTACAACTGTTTTTT.

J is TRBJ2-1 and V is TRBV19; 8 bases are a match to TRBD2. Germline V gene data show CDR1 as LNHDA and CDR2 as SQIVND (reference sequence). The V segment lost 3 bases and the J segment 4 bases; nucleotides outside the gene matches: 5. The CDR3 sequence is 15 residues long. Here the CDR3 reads CASSIISGGYNEQFF. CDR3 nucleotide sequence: TGTGCCAGTAGTATTATCAGCGGGGGTTACAATGAGCAGTTCTTC.

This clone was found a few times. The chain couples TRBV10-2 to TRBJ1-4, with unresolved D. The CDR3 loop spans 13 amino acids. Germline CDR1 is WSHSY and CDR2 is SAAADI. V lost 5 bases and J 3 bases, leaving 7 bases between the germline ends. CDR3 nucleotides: TGCGCCAGCAGTTCAGGCTCTAATGAAAAACTGTTTTTT. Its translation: CASSSGSNEKLFF.

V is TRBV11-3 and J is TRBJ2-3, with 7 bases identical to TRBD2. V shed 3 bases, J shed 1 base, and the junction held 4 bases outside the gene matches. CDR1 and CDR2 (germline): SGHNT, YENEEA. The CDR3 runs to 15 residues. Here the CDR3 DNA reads TGTGCCAGCAGCTTTGGGGACTACCGCACAGATACGCAGTATTTT. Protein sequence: CASSFGDYRTDTQYF.

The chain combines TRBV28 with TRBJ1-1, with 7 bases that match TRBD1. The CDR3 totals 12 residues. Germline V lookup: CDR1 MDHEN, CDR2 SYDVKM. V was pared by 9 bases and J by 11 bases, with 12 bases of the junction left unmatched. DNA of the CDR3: TGTGCCAGTTCCGGACAGGTCCATGAGGCTTTCTTT. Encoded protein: CASSGQVHEAFF.

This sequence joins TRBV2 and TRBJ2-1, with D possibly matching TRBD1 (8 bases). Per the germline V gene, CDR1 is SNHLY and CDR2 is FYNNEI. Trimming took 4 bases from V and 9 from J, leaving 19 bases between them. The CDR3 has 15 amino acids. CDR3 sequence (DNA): TGTGCCAGCAGTGCCGGACAGGGAGGGTTGGGTGAGCAGTTCTTC. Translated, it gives CASSAGQGGLGEQFF.

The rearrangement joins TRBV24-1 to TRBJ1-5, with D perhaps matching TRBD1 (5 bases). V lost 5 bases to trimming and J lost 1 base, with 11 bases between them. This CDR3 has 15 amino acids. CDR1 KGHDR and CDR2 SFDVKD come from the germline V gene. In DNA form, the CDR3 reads TGTGCCACCAGTGGCGGGACCAACAGCAATCAGCCCCAGCATTTT. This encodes CATSGGTNSNQPQHF.

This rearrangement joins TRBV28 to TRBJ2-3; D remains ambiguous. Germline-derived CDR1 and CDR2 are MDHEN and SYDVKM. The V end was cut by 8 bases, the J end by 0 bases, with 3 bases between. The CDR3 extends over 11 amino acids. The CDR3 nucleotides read TGTGCCAGCCTGAGCACAGATACGCAGTATTTT. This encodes CASLSTDTQYF.

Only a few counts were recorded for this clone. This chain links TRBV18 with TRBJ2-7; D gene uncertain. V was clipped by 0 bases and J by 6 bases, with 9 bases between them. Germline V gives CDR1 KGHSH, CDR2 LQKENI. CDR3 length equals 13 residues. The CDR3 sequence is CASSPPGLPEQYF. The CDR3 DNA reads TGTGCCAGCTCACCACCGGGCCTCCCCGAGCAGTACTTC.

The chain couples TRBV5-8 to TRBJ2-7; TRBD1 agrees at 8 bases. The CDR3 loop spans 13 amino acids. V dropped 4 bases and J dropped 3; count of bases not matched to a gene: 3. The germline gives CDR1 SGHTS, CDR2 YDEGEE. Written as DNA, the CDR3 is TGTGCCAGCAGCCGGACAGGGAACTACGAGCAGTACTTC. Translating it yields CASSRTGNYEQYF.